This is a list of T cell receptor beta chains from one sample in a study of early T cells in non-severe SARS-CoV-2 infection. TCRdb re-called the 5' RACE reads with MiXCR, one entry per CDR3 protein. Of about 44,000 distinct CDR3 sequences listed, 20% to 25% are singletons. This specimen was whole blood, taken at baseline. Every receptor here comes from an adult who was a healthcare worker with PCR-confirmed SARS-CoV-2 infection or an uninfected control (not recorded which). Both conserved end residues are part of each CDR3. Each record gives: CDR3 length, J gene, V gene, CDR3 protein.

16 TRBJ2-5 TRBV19 CASSPYSGAHQETQYF
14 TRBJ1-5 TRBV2 CASSVGRADQPQHF
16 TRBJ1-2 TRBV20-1 CSARDGTMGPNYGYTF
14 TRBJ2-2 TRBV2 CASRRGAQTGELFF
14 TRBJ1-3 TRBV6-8 CASTAHPGPNTIYF
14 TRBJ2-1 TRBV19 CASSPRQERNEQFF
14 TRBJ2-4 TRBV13 CASSLLGAKNIQYF
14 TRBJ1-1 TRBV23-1 CASSQSGGLTEAFF
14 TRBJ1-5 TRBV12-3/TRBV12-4 CASSPDRPNQPQHF
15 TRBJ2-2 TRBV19 CASGSEFRNTGELFF
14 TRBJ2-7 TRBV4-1 CASSQGSGAYEQYF
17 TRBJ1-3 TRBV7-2 CASSLTSTGNSGNTIYF
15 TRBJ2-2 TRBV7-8 CASRPGLSNTGELFF
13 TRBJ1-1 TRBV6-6 CASSYQPSSEAFF
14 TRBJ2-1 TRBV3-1 CASSVTSGDNEQFF
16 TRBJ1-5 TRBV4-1 CASSQGRRGGNQPQHF